This T cell receptor (beta chain) was identified in a study of T-cell memory formation after mild COVID-19. Study-wide results and caveats: Clones that got smaller from day 15 to 85 had even CD4/CD8, while clones growing later tipped toward CD4+.

Trimming removed 9 bases from V and 2 bases from J, with 13 bases in between. The CDR3 is 13 residues long. The germline gives CDR1 ENHRY, CDR2 SYGVKD. TCRdb called the 5' RACE reads again in MiXCR, with one record for every CDR3 protein. The sample has more than 350,000 distinct CDR3 sequences; roughly 21% are singletons. Turning to this clonotype: Antigen specificity is unknown.

The sample was PBMCs or a T cell subset sorted from them (not recorded which). This receptor was obtained from an adult woman who had mild COVID-19 (a few samples of this study predate the infection). Cell type and time point are not known. V gene TRBV10-3 combines with J gene TRBJ1-1; tentatively, D is TRBD1 (5 bases). CDR3 loop: CAMGVAANTEAFF. For the CDR3, the DNA is TGTGCCATGGGGGTAGCGGCAAACACTGAAGCTTTCTTT.